Described below is a single T cell receptor (beta chain) sequence and its context. These data are taken from a study of blood T cell repertoires in COVID-19. On the study more broadly: Specimens from acute and convalescent COVID-19 originated in the United States, Italy and Spain.

Authors' data handling: Reference gene primer amplification yielded estimated nucleated cell counts. Libraries were prepared by immunoSEQ multiplex PCR; TCRdb keeps only in-frame clonotypes and omits some of them. V, J and clone size reflect that table, while D and trimming were determined from the DNA. The table has about 240,000 clones, about 90% seen once. The specimen sequenced was peripheral blood. The source of this sequence is a woman in her twenties or thirties who had recovered from COVID-19.

CDR3 coding DNA: TGTGCCAGCAGCAACCGACAGGGGGCGAACACTGAAGCTTTCTTT. Translating gives CASSNRQGANTEAFF. The chain carries TRBV5-4 and TRBJ1-1, with 10 bases identical to TRBD1. Germline CDR1 and CDR2: SGHNT and YYREEE (reference sequence). The CDR3 extends over 15 amino acids. V trimming: 4 bases; J trimming: 1 base; junction bases outside the gene matches: 4. Drawing the rest from reference TRBV5-4 and TRBJ1-1, the complete variable domain is ETGVTQSPTHLIKTRGQQVTLRCSSQSGHNTVSWYQQALGQGPQFIFQYYREEENGRGNFPPRFSGLQFPNYSSELNVNALELDDSALYLCASSNRQGANTEAFFGQGTRLTVV.